This T cell receptor beta chain was identified in a study of T cells in localized non-small cell lung cancer. Points from the study as a whole: Clonality of T cells reached its maximum in uninvolved adjacent lung, surpassing tumor. One tumor region alone was sequenced, and heterogeneity therefore remains possible.

Of note for this clone: The antigen remains unidentified.

Profiling relied on immunoSEQ multiplex PCR, and the TCRdb table lists in-frame clones only, not all of them. The table includes about 3,100 clones, around two fifths detected once. J was trimmed by 5 bases and V by 3 bases; bases with no gene match: 6. The CDR3 runs to 15 residues. The germline V gene has CDR1 SGHNT and CDR2 YENEEA. This chain links TRBV11-3 with TRBJ1-5, with TRBD1 identical over 8 bases. The specimen was normal lung tissue next to the tumor, collected before any cancer treatment. This clonotype was obtained from a woman aged 40 to 75 with stage I lung adenocarcinoma. DNA for the CDR3: TGTGCCAGCAGCTTGACAGGGGCAGGGGATCAGCCCCAGCATTTT. Translation: CASSLTGAGDQPQHF.